What follows is one T cell receptor (beta chain) and its context. These data come from a study of beta chain features in type 1 diabetes. As every portion of the isolated RNA was reverse transcribed, the sequencing read expressed TCRB transcripts. Sequenced by immunoSEQ multiplex PCR; TCRdb stores in-frame clones only, minus some. The table has about 320,000 clones, around 15% seen once. Germline values: CDR1 SNHLY, CDR2 FYNNEI. This CDR3 comprises 16 residues. V was pared by 1 base and J by 2 bases, with 13 bases between. The genes are TRBV2 and TRBJ2-3, with unresolved D. Sequenced sample: central memory CD4+ T cells from blood. This sequence was found in a man aged 30 to 45 in good health. CDR3 in DNA: TGTGCCAGCAGTGAAGGCAGGATACTCTCCACAGATACGCAGTATTTT. Translating gives CASSEGRILSTDTQYF.